This T cell receptor (beta chain) is from a study of T cell responses to AZD1222 COVID-19 vaccine. At the level of the study: Analyses pooled second doses at about 4 or about 12 weeks. Whole-study results and caveats: Females made up more of the donors, who were largely white British, and clonal diversity may have come out too low. With two AZD1222 doses given, Spike-specific TCR breadth and depth both rose.

Germline CDR1 and CDR2: MNHEY and SMNVEV (reference sequence). V trimming: 6 bases; J trimming: 0 bases; junction bases outside the gene matches: 7. The CDR3 runs to 16 residues. Concerning this clone: Its target is unknown.

The repertoire was sequenced with immunoSEQ multiplex PCR; TCRdb's copy has only in-frame clones and lacks some. Of about 140,000 clones in the sample, 92% are singletons; the top ten hold around 1.7%. This receptor was obtained from an adult in good health. This sequence joins TRBV27 and TRBJ2-3; TRBD1 agrees at 9 bases. This specimen was peripheral blood, taken on day 0 of AZD1222 vaccination. The CDR3 DNA reads TGTGCCAGCAGACGGACAGGGGTTATTAGCACAGATACGCAGTATTTT. Protein: CASRRTGVISTDTQYF.